These T cell receptor beta chains were read from a single sample in a study of early T cells in non-severe SARS-CoV-2 infection. Each CDR3 protein gets one entry after TCRdb re-called the 5' RACE reads with MiXCR. This sample yields fewer than 85,000 distinct CDR3 sequences, of which roughly 12% are seen a single time; about 5% belongs to the top ten. Sequenced: whole blood. The receptors derive from an adult who was a healthcare worker with PCR-confirmed SARS-CoV-2 infection or an uninfected control (not recorded which). CDR3s include the opening cysteine and the closing phenylalanine or tryptophan. The D gene is left open where the match is weak. Expanded clones are given a class, and other clones once, few, many or no size at all.

TRBV6-5	few	TRBJ2-3	TRBD2	TGTGCCAGCAGCCCCACTTGGACGGGGGGGTCGGATACGCAGTATTTT	CASSPTWTGGSDTQYF
TRBV6-2/TRBV6-3	few	TRBJ2-1	NA	TGTGCCAGCAGTTACCAGGACTACAATGAGCAGTTCTTC	CASSYQDYNEQFF
TRBV2	many	TRBJ1-2	TRBD1	TGTGCCAGCAGGATCACAGGGGGCAATGGCTACACCTTC	CASRITGGNGYTF
TRBV6-2/TRBV6-3	NA	TRBJ1-3	NA	TGTGCCAGCTCTGGGACGGTCTCTGGAAACACCATATATTTT	CASSGTVSGNTIYF
TRBV27	many	TRBJ1-1	NA	TGTGCCAGCAGTCCGGGGACGGAGAACACTGAAGCTTTCTTT	CASSPGTENTEAFF
TRBV4-1	many	TRBJ2-1	TRBD2	TGCGCCAGCAGCCACGAGGCCGGGACTAGCGGCAATGAGCAGTTCTTC	CASSHEAGTSGNEQFF
TRBV2	many	TRBJ2-5	NA	TGTGCCAGCAGTGCGGACTACCGAGAGACCCAGTACTTC	CASSADYRETQYF
TRBV11-2	few	TRBJ2-1	NA	TGTGCCAGCAGCTCCGCCCATGAGCAGTTCTTC	CASSSAHEQFF
TRBV12-3/TRBV12-4	few	TRBJ2-6	NA	TGTGCCAGCAGTTTATTGATTCGGCTGCCTGGGGCCAACGTCCCGACTTTC	CASSLLIRLPGANVPTF
TRBV12-3/TRBV12-4	many	TRBJ2-6	NA	TGTGCCAGCAGCCCCGGGAACGCTGGGGCCAACGTCCTGACTTTC	CASSPGNAGANVLTF
TRBV21-1	few	TRBJ2-2	NA	TGTGCCAGCAGCAAAGGGGAGGGGACCGGGGAGCTGTTTTTT	CASSKGEGTGELFF
TRBV12-3/TRBV12-4	few	TRBJ2-7	TRBD1	TGTGCCAGCAGTTCCTCTGGACAGGGACGTTCCTACGAGCAGTACTTC	CASSSSGQGRSYEQYF
TRBV7-9	many	TRBJ2-1	TRBD2	TGTGCCAGCAGCTCAAGACTAGCGCGGTCCGACTACAATGAGCAGTTCTTC	CASSSRLARSDYNEQFF
TRBV6-5	NA	TRBJ1-6	NA	TGTGCCAGCAGACCCTCGAAAAACCAAGGATATTCACCCCTCCACTTT	CASRPSKNQGYSPLHF
TRBV5-1	few	TRBJ2-2	TRBD1	TGCGCCAGCAGCCCCTGGACAGGGAAGAACACCGGGGAGCTGTTTTTT	CASSPWTGKNTGELFF
TRBV6-4	many	TRBJ1-1	TRBD1	TGTGCCAGCGGGGGACAGCAATACACTGAAGCTTTCTTT	CASGGQQYTEAFF
TRBV11-3	few	TRBJ2-2	TRBD1	TGTGCCAGCAGCTTAGTCGGGACAGACGCCGGGGAGCTGTTTTTT	CASSLVGTDAGELFF
TRBV5-5	many	TRBJ1-5	NA	TGTGCCAGCAGCTTGGGCTTGGTGCGGGGCCGCCCCCAGCATTTT	CASSLGLVRGRPQHF